The rows below give T cell receptor beta chains drawn from one sample of a study of OX40 agonist ivuxolimab in advanced cancers. The method was immunoSEQ multiplex PCR; TCRdb's version includes in-frame clones alone and lacks a portion of them. The data show about 12,000 clones, 75% to 90% seen once. The sequenced sample was CD4+ or CD8+ T cells sorted from blood, obtained in a trial of the OX40 agonist ivuxolimab. The receptors stem from an adult with an advanced solid tumor such as melanoma, head and neck, liver or kidney cancer. Each CDR3 is given with its conserved first and last residue. The order of the fields is V gene, D gene, CDR3 length, J gene, clone size, CDR3 protein, CDR3 DNA. The D gene is left open where the match is weak. The size field is filled for only some rows; it gives once, few, many or a size class.

v_gene: TRBV6-4; d_gene: -; len: 13; j_gene: TRBJ2-2; abundance: large; CDR3aa: CASSDGDTGELFF; CDR3nt: TGTGCCAGCAGTGACGGGGATACCGGGGAGCTGTTTTTT
v_gene: TRBV7-8; d_gene: TRBD2; len: 18; j_gene: TRBJ2-4; abundance: -; CDR3aa: CASSLVGASGLAKNIQYF; CDR3nt: TGTGCCAGCAGCTTAGTAGGGGCTAGCGGTCTAGCCAAAAACATTCAGTACTTC
v_gene: TRBV7-9; d_gene: TRBD2; len: 13; j_gene: TRBJ2-1; abundance: few; CDR3aa: CASTGLAAVGQFF; CDR3nt: TGTGCCAGCACCGGACTAGCGGCCGTTGGGCAGTTCTTC
v_gene: TRBV5-5; d_gene: -; len: 13; j_gene: TRBJ2-7; abundance: -; CDR3aa: CASSLSVSYEQYF; CDR3nt: TGTGCCAGCAGCTTGTCCGTTTCCTACGAGCAGTACTTC
v_gene: TRBV2; d_gene: TRBD2; len: 16; j_gene: TRBJ2-7; abundance: once; CDR3aa: CASGSGLAGGAYEQYF; CDR3nt: TGTGCCAGCGGCTCTGGACTAGCGGGAGGGGCCTACGAGCAGTACTTC
v_gene: TRBV29-1; d_gene: -; len: 13; j_gene: TRBJ1-2; abundance: -; CDR3aa: CSVEGSSLYGYTF; CDR3nt: TGCAGCGTTGAAGGCAGCTCCCTCTATGGCTACACCTTC
v_gene: TRBV4-1; d_gene: -; len: 15; j_gene: TRBJ1-6; abundance: -; CDR3aa: CASSPRVPTNSPLHF; CDR3nt: TGCGCCAGCAGCCCTCGAGTACCTACAAATTCACCCCTCCACTTT
v_gene: TRBV5-1; d_gene: TRBD1; len: 16; j_gene: TRBJ2-1; abundance: -; CDR3aa: CASSLAETGTWEEQFF; CDR3nt: TGCGCCAGCAGCTTGGCCGAGACAGGGACCTGGGAAGAGCAGTTCTTC
v_gene: TRBV5-4; d_gene: -; len: 13; j_gene: TRBJ2-7; abundance: -; CDR3aa: CASSLSHSYEQYF; CDR3nt: TGTGCCAGCAGCTTGAGCCACTCCTACGAGCAGTACTTC
v_gene: TRBV2; d_gene: -; len: 10; j_gene: TRBJ2-1; abundance: -; CDR3aa: CASRYNEQFF; CDR3nt: TGTGCCAGCAGGTACAATGAGCAGTTCTTC
v_gene: TRBV7-9; d_gene: -; len: 13; j_gene: TRBJ2-7; abundance: -; CDR3aa: CASSLGSGHEQYF; CDR3nt: TGTGCCAGCAGTCTGGGTAGCGGCCACGAGCAGTACTTC
v_gene: TRBV7-9; d_gene: -; len: 15; j_gene: TRBJ2-6; abundance: few; CDR3aa: CASSTSRSGANVLTF; CDR3nt: TGTGCCAGCAGCACCTCTAGATCTGGGGCCAACGTCCTGACTTTC
v_gene: TRBV6-1; d_gene: TRBD2; len: 15; j_gene: TRBJ2-7; abundance: -; CDR3aa: CASSEWVAGAVEQYF; CDR3nt: TGTGCCAGCAGTGAATGGGTAGCGGGGGCAGTGGAGCAGTACTTC